This T cell receptor beta chain is from a study of early T cells in non-severe SARS-CoV-2 infection. Study summary: Chains from this unsorted whole-blood bulk RNA could not be paired. Study-wide findings and caveats: VDJdb-based annotation leaned toward anti-spike CD8 responses and missed private and CD4 specificities.

The sample holds many counts of this clonotype. Its antigen is undetermined. Individual cDNA molecules carried attached unique molecular identifiers. TCRdb recomputed calls from the 5' RACE reads with MiXCR, one row per CDR3 protein. The sample records about 59,000 distinct CDR3 sequences, around 13% being singletons. The sample consisted of whole blood. The origin of this receptor is an adult who was a healthcare worker with PCR-confirmed SARS-CoV-2 infection or an uninfected control (not recorded which).

The CDR3 is CASSKGLAGGQETQYF. The CDR3 nucleotides are TGTGCCAGCAGCAAAGGACTAGCGGGAGGCCAAGAGACCCAGTACTTC. This chain links TRBV7-2 with TRBJ2-5; TRBD2 aligns across 14 bases. Trimming cost V 5 bases and J 1 base; bases outside gene matches: 3. The CDR3 is 16 amino acids. Germline V lookup: CDR1 SGHTA, CDR2 FQGNSA. Filled out from reference TRBV7-2 and TRBJ2-5, the complete variable domain reads GAGVSQSPSNKVTEKGKDVELRCDPISGHTALYWYRQSLGQGLEFLIYFQGNSAPDKSGLPSDRFSAERTGGSVSTLTIQRTQQEDSAVYLCASSKGLAGGQETQYFGPGTRLLVL.